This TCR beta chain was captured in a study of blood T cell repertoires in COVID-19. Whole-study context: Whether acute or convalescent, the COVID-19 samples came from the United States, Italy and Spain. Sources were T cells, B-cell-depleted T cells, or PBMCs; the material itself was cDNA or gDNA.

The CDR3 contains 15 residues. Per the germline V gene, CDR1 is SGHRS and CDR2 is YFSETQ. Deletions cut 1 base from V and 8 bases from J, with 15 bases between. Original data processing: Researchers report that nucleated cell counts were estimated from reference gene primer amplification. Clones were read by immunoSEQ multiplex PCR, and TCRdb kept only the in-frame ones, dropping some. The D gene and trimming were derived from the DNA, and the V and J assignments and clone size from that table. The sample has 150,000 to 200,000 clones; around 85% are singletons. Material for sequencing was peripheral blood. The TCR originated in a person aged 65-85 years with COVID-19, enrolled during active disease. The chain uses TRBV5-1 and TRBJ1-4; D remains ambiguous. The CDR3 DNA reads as TGCGCCAGCAGCTTGTTTGCAGGCCCCGACGAAAAACTGTTTTTT. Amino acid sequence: CASSLFAGPDEKLFF.